Shown below are 10 T cell receptor beta chains from a single sample sequenced in a study of neurological immune-mediated disorders. TCRdb recomputed calls from the 5' RACE reads with MiXCR, one row per CDR3 protein. Counted here are fewer than 20,000 distinct CDR3 sequences, about 30% occurring once; the ten biggest clones make up more than 30%. Sequencing was carried out using PBMCs. The receptor set was obtained from a man between 45 and 60 years old with HTLV-1-associated myelopathy (HAM/TSP).

There are a few counts of this clonotype. The chain carries TRBV20-1 and TRBJ1-2; D gene unclear. The germline gives CDR1 DFQATT, CDR2 SNEGSKA (reference sequence). The CDR3 extends over 11 amino acids. V was trimmed by 3 bases and J by 2 bases, leaving 4 bases between them. CDR3 in DNA: TGCAGTGCTAGGGCCAACTATGGCTACACCTTC. Its translation: CSARANYGYTF.

V usage is TRBV12-5 and J usage is TRBJ2-1; TRBD1 matches 7 bases. This CDR3 contains 15 residues. Germline assignment: CDR1 LGHNT and CDR2 FRNRAP. J gave up 0 bases and V 6 bases, and 5 bases lay outside the gene matches. DNA of the CDR3: TGTGCTAGTGGGTCCAGGGGGAGCTCCTACAATGAGCAGTTCTTC. Its translation: CASGSRGSSYNEQFF.

Judged by abundance, this clonotype is medium-sized. This rearrangement joins TRBV12-3 or TRBV12-4 to TRBJ1-2; TRBD1 matches 9 bases. CDR3 length: 12 amino acids. J was trimmed by 8 bases and V by 8 bases; bases with no gene match: 6. CDR3 sequence reads: CASGLQGAGYTF. The CDR3, as DNA: TGTGCCAGCGGTCTACAGGGGGCGGGCTACACCTTC.

This clonotype was found many times. The CDR3 DNA reads as TGTGCCAGCCGCGGAGCGGTTCGCAACACCGGGGAGCTGTTTTTT. Translation: CASRGAVRNTGELFF. The chain joins TRBV19 to TRBJ2-2; tentatively, D is TRBD2 (5 bases). The CDR3 loop spans 15 amino acids. CDR1 and CDR2 from the germline V gene are LNHDA and SQIVND (reference sequence). Between the trimmed V and J ends, which lost 9 bases and 2 bases, there was a span of 16 bases.

This clonotype was counted a few times. The chain is built from TRBV20-1 and TRBJ2-1; 12 bases are shared with TRBD1. This CDR3 spans 14 amino acids. J gave up 7 bases and V 5 bases, and 6 bases lay outside the gene matches. Germline loops: CDR1 DFQATT, CDR2 SNEGSKA (reference sequence). For the CDR3, the DNA is TGCAGTGCTTCCGGGACAGGGGGCTGGAATGAGCAGTTCTTC. Translating gives CSASGTGGWNEQFF.

A few counts support this clonotype. The V and J genes are TRBV10-3 and TRBJ2-7; D might be TRBD1 or TRBD2, each matching 5 bases. Germline V gives CDR1 ENHRY, CDR2 SYGVKD. The CDR3 sequence is 13 residues long. Deletions cut 9 bases from V and 2 bases from J, with 14 bases between. The CDR3 is CAIPGPHTYEQYF. Here the CDR3 DNA reads TGTGCCATTCCGGGACCCCACACCTACGAGCAGTACTTC.

The J gene is TRBJ2-2, the V gene TRBV29-1, with 10 bases identical to TRBD1. V lost 6 bases and J lost 7; bases outside the gene matches: 2. Germline CDR1 is SQVTM and CDR2 is ANQGSEA. This CDR3 spans 12 amino acids. The CDR3 nucleotides are TGCAGCGTCGGGACAGGGGACGGGGAGCTGTTTTTT. As protein: CSVGTGDGELFF.

This clonotype has a handful of counts. The chain recombines TRBV6-2 or TRBV6-3 with TRBJ1-1; possible D gene TRBD1, 5 bases. The length of the CDR3 is 15 residues. The germline V gene has CDR1 MNHEY and CDR2 SVGEGT. Trimming took 6 bases from V and 0 from J, leaving 14 bases between them. CDR3 sequence (DNA): TGTGCCAGCAGACGGGACCTACTATTGAACACTGAAGCTTTCTTT. Its protein product is CASRRDLLLNTEAFF.

V is TRBV20-1 and J is TRBJ1-4, with TRBD1 matching 7 bases. In germline, CDR1 is DFQATT, CDR2 SNEGSKA (reference sequence). The length of the CDR3 is 14 residues. V gave up 6 bases and J gave up 7 bases; unmatched junction bases: 11. The CDR3 spells CSAYQNRGGEKLFF. The CDR3 DNA is TGCAGTGCGTACCAAAACAGGGGCGGTGAAAAACTGTTTTTT.

This clonotype was counted at least ten times. The genes are TRBV28 and TRBJ2-7; D unclear. V was cut by 11 bases and J by 2 bases, with 19 bases left in between. This CDR3 contains 14 residues. Germline V CDR1 and CDR2: MDHEN, SYDVKM. CDR3 bases: TGTGCCCTCAGCGCCTACCCGAGGACCTACGAGCAGTACTTC. Translation: CALSAYPRTYEQYF.